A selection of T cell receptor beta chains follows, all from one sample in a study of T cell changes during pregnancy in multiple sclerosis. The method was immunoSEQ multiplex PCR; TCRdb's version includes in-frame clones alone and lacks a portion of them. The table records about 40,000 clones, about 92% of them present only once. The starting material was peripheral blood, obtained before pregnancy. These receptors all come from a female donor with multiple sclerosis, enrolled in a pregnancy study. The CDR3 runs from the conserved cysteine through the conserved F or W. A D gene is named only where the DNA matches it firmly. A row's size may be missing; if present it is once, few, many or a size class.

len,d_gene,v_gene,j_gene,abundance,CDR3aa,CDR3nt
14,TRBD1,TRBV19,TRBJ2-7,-,CACRRGQQGDEQYF,TGTGCGTGCCGTCGTGGCCAACAGGGGGACGAGCAGTACTTC
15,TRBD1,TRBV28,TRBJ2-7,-,CASSYGTAFSYEQYF,TGTGCCAGCAGCTACGGGACAGCTTTCTCCTACGAGCAGTACTTC
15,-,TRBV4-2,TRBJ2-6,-,CASSQPLSGANVLTF,TGTGCCAGCAGCCAACCTTTATCTGGGGCCAACGTCCTGACTTTC
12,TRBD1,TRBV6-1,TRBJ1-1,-,CASTGTGVEAFF,TGTGCCAGCACCGGGACAGGGGTTGAAGCTTTCTTT
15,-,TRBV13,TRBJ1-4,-,CASSLGLVTNEKLFF,TGTGCCAGCAGCTTAGGCCTCGTAACTAATGAAAAACTGTTTTTT
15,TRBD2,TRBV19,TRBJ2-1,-,CASNGVAGVSNEQFF,TGTGCCAGTAATGGGGTAGCGGGAGTCTCCAATGAGCAGTTCTTC
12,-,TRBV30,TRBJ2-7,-,CAWTPGVNEQYF,TGTGCCTGGACACCCGGGGTAAACGAGCAGTACTTC
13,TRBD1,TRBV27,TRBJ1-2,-,CASSEQGPYGYTF,TGTGCCAGCAGTGAACAGGGGCCCTATGGCTACACCTTC
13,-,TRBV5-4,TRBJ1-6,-,CASSHGEVSPLHF,TGTGCCAGCAGCCACGGGGAGGTCTCACCCCTCCACTTT
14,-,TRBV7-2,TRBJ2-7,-,CASSSNRDAYEQYF,TGTGCCAGCAGCTCCAACAGGGACGCCTACGAGCAGTACTTC
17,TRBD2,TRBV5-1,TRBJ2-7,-,CASSLRGLAGGTYEQYF,TGCGCCAGCAGCTTGCGGGGACTAGCGGGGGGAACCTACGAGCAGTACTTC
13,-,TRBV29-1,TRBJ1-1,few,CSVERDRFAEAFF,TGCAGCGTTGAACGAGACAGGTTCGCTGAAGCTTTCTTT
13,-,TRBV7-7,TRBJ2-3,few,CASRESGTDTQYF,TGTGCTTCGCGGGAATCTGGCACAGATACGCAGTATTTT
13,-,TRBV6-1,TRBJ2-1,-,CASSESLPNEQFF,TGTGCCAGCAGTGAAAGTCTACCTAATGAGCAGTTCTTC
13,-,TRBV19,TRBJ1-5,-,CASRGHPDQPQHF,TGTGCCAGTAGGGGACATCCGGATCAGCCCCAGCATTTT
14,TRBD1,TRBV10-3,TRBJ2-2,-,CAISETGGTGELFF,TGTGCCATCAGTGAAACAGGGGGCACCGGGGAGCTGTTTTTT
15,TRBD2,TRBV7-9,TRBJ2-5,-,CASSFGAGGKETQYF,TGTGCCAGCAGCTTTGGAGCGGGAGGGAAAGAGACCCAGTACTTC
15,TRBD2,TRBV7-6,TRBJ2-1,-,CASSSAGGPTNEQFF,TGTGCCAGCAGCTCAGCGGGAGGGCCGACGAATGAGCAGTTCTTC
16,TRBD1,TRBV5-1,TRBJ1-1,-,CASSLGQGVKNTEAFF,TGCGCCAGCAGCCTCGGACAGGGGGTGAAAAACACTGAAGCTTTCTTT
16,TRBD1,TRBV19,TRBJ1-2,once,CASSIKDPRGAYGYTF,TGTGCCAGTAGTATAAAGGACCCCAGGGGGGCTTATGGCTACACCTTC
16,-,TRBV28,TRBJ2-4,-,CASSFLASVGKNIQYF,TGTGCCAGCAGTTTCCTGGCTAGCGTTGGCAAAAACATTCAGTACTTC
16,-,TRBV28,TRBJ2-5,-,CASSLRGSGGEGTQYF,TGTGCCAGCAGTTTAAGGGGGAGTGGGGGAGAAGGAACCCAGTACTTC
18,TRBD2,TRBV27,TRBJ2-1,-,CASSPTALAGVVYNEQFF,TGTGCCAGCAGTCCGACGGCACTAGCGGGAGTGGTCTACAATGAGCAGTTCTTC
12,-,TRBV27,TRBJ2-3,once,CASSLSKDTQYF,TGTGCCAGCAGTTTATCCAAAGATACGCAGTATTTT
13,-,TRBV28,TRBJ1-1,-,CASSPGITTEAFF,TGTGCCAGCAGTCCCGGGATTACCACTGAAGCTTTCTTT
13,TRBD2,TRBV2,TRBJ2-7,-,CASGLAGGYEQYF,TGTGCCAGCGGACTAGCGGGAGGCTACGAGCAGTACTTC
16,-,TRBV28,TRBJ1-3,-,CASSLGPGGHGNTIYF,TGTGCCAGCAGTTTAGGTCCAGGAGGGCACGGAAACACCATATATTTT
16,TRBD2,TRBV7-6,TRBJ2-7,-,CASSQLTSGSRNEQYF,TGTGCCAGCAGCCAATTGACTAGCGGGAGTAGGAACGAGCAGTACTTC
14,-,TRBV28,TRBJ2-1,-,CASRQQHSYNEQFF,TGTGCCAGCAGACAACAACACTCCTACAATGAGCAGTTCTTC
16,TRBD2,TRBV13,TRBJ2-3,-,CASSLAGGPWSDTQYF,TGTGCCAGCAGCTTAGCGGGAGGGCCATGGTCAGATACGCAGTATTTT
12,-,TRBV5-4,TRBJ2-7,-,CASSFQGYEQYF,TGTGCCAGCAGCTTCCAGGGGTACGAGCAGTACTTC
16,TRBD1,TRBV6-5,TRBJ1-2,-,CASSYGDREVNYGYTF,TGTGCCAGCAGTTACGGGGACAGGGAAGTTAACTATGGCTACACCTTC
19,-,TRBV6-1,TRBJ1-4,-,CASSEPPRGGTGTNEKLFF,TGTGCCAGCAGTGAACCCCCCCGGGGGGGGACTGGGACTAATGAAAAACTGTTTTTT
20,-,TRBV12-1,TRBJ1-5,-,CASSPCIEGQELYSNQPQHF,TGTGCCAGCAGCCCCTGCATCGAGGGACAGGAGTTGTATAGCAATCAGCCCCAGCATTTT
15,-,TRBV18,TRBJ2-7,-,CASSPSRTVSYEQYF,TGTGCCAGCTCACCATCTAGGACAGTTTCCTACGAGCAGTACTTC
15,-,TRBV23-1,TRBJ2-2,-,CASSQTAEGTGELFF,TGCGCCAGCAGTCAAACTGCGGAGGGAACCGGGGAGCTGTTTTTT
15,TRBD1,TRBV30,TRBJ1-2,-,CAWSAAGTGRLGYTF,TGTGCCTGGAGTGCTGCCGGGACAGGGCGCCTTGGCTACACCTTC
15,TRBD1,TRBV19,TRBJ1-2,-,CASREAGQGNYGYTF,TGTGCCAGTAGGGAAGCGGGACAGGGGAACTATGGCTACACCTTC
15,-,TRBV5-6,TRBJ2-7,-,CASSFYRLELGEQYF,TGTGCCAGCAGTTTTTACCGACTAGAACTAGGCGAGCAGTACTTC
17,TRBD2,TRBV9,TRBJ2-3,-,CASSGLAGGSWTDTQYF,TGTGCCAGCAGTGGACTAGCGGGAGGCTCGTGGACAGATACGCAGTATTTT
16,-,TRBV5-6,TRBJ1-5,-,CASSLARQAPDESQHF,TGTGCCAGCAGCTTGGCCAGGCAGGCCCCAGACGAGAGCCAGCATTTT
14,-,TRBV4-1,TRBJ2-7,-,CASSQERSRNEQYF,TGCGCCAGCAGCCAAGAGAGGAGCCGGAACGAGCAGTACTTC
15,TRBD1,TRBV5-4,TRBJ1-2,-,CASHLPTGGAEGYTF,TGTGCCAGCCACCTTCCTACAGGGGGCGCGGAAGGCTACACCTTC
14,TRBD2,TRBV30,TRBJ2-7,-,CAWRPGLAGHEQYF,TGTGCCTGGAGACCGGGACTAGCGGGACACGAGCAGTACTTC
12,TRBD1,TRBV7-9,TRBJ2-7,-,CASSFPGGEQYF,TGTGCCAGCAGCTTCCCAGGGGGAGAGCAGTACTTC
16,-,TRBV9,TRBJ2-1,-,CASSVSGGITNNEQFF,TGTGCCAGCAGCGTATCTGGCGGGATTACTAACAATGAGCAGTTCTTC
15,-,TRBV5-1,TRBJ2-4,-,CASSLDDPGRNIQYF,TGCGCCAGCAGCTTGGACGACCCAGGCAGGAACATTCAGTACTTC
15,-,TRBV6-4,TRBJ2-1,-,CASSLGRSSYNEQFF,TGTGCCAGCAGTTTAGGAAGGAGCTCCTACAATGAGCAGTTCTTC